This TCR beta chain was sequenced in a study of blood T cell repertoires in COVID-19. Across the whole study: PBMCs, B-cell-depleted T cells, or T cells provided the cDNA or gDNA that made up the material.

The data were produced by immunoSEQ multiplex PCR, yet TCRdb's version contains in-frame clones alone and is incomplete. The table lists around 620,000 clones, approximately 90% of them singletons. Per the germline V gene, CDR1 is MRHNA and CDR2 is SNTAGT. The CDR3 contains 16 residues. Trimming took 6 bases from V and 5 from J; bases not matched to a gene: 12. The chain couples TRBV6-4 to TRBJ1-5, with 8 bases aligning to TRBD1. The sequence was collected from a woman younger than 35 with acute or convalescent COVID-19. The sequenced material came from peripheral blood. CDR3 DNA: TGTGCCAGCAGACTTACTGACAGGGGAAGGGATCAGCCCCAGCATTTT. Translating it yields CASRLTDRGRDQPQHF.